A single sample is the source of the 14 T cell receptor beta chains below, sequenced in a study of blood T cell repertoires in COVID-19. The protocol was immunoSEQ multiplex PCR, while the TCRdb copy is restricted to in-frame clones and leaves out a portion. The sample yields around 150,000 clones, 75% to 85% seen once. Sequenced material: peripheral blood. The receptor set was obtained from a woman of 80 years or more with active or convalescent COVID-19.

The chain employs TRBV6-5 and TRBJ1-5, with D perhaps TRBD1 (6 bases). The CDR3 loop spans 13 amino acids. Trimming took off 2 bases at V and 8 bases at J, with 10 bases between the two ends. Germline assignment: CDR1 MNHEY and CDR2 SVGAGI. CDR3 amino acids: CASSYSSGEPQHF. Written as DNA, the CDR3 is TGTGCCAGCAGTTACAGTTCAGGGGAGCCCCAGCATTTT.

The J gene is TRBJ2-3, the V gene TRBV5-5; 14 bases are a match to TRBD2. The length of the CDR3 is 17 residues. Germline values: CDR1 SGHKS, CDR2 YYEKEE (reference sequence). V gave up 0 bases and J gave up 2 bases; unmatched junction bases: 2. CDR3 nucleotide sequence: TGTGCCAGCAGCTTGGGACTAGCGGGGGGGCACACAGATACGCAGTATTTT. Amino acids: CASSLGLAGGHTDTQYF.

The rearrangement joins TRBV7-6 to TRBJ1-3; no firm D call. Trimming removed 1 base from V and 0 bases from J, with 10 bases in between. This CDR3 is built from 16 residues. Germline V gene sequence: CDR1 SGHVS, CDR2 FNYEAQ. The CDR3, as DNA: TGTGCCAGCAGCTTAGGTACAGCAAGCTCTGGAAACACCATATATTTT. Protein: CASSLGTASSGNTIYF. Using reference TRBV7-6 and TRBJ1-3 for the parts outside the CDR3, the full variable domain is GAGVSQSPRYKVTKRGQDVALRCDPISGHVSLYWYRQALGQGPEFLTYFNYEAQQDKSGLPNDRFSAERPEGSISTLTIQRTEQRDSAMYRCASSLGTASSGNTIYFGEGSWLTVV.

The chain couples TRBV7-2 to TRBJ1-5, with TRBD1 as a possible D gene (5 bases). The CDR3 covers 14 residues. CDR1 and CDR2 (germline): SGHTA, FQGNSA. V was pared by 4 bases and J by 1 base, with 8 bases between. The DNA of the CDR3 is TGTGCCAGCAGCTCCCCAGGGAGCAATCAGCCCCAGCATTTT. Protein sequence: CASSSPGSNQPQHF. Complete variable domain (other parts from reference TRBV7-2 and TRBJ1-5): GAGVSQSPSNKVTEKGKDVELRCDPISGHTALYWYRQSLGQGLEFLIYFQGNSAPDKSGLPSDRFSAERTGGSVSTLTIQRTQQEDSAVYLCASSSPGSNQPQHFGDGTRLSIL.

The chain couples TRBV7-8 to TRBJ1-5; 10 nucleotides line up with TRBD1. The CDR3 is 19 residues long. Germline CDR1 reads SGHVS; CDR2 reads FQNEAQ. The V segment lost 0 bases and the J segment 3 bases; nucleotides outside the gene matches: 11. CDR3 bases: TGTGCCAGCAGCTTAGCGAGGGGGACAGGGGACCGCCTCAATCAGCCCCAGCATTTT. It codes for CASSLARGTGDRLNQPQHF.

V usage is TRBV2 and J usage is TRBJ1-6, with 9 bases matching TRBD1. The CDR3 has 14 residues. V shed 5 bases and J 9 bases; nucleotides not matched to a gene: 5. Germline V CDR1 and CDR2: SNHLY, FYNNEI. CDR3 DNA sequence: TGTGCCAGCAGTCTGAGACAGGGGGTTTCACCCCTCCACTTT. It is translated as CASSLRQGVSPLHF.

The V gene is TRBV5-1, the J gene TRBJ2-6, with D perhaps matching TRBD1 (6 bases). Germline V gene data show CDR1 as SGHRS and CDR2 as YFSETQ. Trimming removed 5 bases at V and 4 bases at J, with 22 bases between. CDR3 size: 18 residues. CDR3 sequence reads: CASRALGQGTSGANVLTF. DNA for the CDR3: TGCGCCAGCAGGGCTTTAGGGCAGGGGACCTCCGGGGCCAACGTCCTGACTTTC.

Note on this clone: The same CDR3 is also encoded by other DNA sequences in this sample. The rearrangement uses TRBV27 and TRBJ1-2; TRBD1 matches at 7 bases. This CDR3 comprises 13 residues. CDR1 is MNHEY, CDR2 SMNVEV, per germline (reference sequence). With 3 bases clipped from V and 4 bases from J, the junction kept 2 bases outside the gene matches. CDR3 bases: TGTGCCAGCAGTTTTCGGGACAGCTATGGCTACACCTTC. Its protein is CASSFRDSYGYTF.

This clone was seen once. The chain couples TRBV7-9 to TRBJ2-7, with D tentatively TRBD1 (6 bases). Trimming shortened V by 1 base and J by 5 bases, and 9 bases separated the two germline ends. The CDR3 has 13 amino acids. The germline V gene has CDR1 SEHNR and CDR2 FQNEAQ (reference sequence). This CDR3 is CASSLVGADEQYF. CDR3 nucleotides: TGTGCCAGCAGCTTAGTGGGGGCCGACGAGCAGTACTTC.

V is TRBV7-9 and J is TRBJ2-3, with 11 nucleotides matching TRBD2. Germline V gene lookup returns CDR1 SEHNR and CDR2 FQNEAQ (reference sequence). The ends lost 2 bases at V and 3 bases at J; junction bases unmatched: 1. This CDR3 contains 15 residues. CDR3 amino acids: CASSLTSGGTDTQYF. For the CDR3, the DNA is TGTGCCAGCAGCTTAACTAGCGGGGGAACAGATACGCAGTATTTT.

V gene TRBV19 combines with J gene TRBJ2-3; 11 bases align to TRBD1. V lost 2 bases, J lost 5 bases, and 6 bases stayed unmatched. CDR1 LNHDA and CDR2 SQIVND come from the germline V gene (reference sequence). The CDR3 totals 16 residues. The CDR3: CASSIMRGQGVDTQYF. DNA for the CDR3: TGTGCCAGTAGTATAATGCGGGGACAGGGGGTAGATACGCAGTATTTT.

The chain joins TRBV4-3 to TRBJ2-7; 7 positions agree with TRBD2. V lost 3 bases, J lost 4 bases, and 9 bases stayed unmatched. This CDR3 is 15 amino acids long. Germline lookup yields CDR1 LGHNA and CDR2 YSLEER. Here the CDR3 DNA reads TGCGCCAGCAGCCATGACATGGGACTACTTTACGAGCAGTACTTC. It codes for CASSHDMGLLYEQYF.

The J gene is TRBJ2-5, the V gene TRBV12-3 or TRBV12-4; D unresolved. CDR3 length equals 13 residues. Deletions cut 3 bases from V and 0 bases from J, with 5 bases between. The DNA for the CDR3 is TGTGCCAGCAGTTTTACACACCAAGAGACCCAGTACTTC. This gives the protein CASSFTHQETQYF.

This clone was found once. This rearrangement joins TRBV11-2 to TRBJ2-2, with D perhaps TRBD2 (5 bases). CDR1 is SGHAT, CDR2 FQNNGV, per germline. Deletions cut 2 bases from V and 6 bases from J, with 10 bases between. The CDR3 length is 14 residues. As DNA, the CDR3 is TGTGCCAGCAGCTTAAGCCGAGGGCCCGGGGAGCTGTTTTTT. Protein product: CASSLSRGPGELFF.